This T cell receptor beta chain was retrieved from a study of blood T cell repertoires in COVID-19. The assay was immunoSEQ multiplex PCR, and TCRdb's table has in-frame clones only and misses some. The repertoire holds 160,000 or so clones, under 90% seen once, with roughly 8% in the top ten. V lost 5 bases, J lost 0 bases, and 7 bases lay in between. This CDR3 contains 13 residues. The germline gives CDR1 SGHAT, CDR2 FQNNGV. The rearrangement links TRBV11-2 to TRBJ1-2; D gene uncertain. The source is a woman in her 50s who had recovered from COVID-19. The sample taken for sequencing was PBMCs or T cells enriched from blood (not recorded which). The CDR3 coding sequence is TGTGCCAGCAGCCCGAGTCCTAACTATGGCTACACCTTC. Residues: CASSPSPNYGYTF.